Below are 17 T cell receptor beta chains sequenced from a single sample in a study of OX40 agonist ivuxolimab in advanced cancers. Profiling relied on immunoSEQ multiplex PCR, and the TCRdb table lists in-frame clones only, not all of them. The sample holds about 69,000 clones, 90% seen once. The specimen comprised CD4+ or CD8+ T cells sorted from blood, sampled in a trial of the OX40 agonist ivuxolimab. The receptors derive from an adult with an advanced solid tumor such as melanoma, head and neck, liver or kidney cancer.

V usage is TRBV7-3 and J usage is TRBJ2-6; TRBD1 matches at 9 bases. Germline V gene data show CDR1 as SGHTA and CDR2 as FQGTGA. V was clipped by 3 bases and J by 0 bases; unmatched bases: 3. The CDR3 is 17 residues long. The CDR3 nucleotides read TGTGCCAGCAGCTTCTACAGGGGGCCCTCTGGGGCCAACGTCCTGACTTTC. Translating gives CASSFYRGPSGANVLTF.

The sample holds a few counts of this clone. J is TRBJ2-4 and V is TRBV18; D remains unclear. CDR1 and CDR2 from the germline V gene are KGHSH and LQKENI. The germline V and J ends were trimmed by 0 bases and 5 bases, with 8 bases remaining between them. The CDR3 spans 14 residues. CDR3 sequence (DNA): TGTGCCAGCTCACCACCGTCCAGCGAAAACATTCAGTACTTC. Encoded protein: CASSPPSSENIQYF.

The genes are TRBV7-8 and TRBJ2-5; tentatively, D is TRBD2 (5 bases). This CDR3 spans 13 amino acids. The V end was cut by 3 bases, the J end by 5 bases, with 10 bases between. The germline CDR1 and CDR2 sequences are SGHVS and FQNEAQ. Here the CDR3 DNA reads TGTGCCAGCAGCTTGAGGGAGCCGGAGACCCAGTACTTC. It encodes CASSLREPETQYF.

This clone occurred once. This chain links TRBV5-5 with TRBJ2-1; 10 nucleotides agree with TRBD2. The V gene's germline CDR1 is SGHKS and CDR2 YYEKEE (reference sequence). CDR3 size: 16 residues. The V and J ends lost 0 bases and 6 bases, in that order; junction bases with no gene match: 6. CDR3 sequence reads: CASSLGGLASRNEQFF. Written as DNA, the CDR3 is TGTGCCAGCAGCTTGGGGGGACTAGCGAGCCGCAATGAGCAGTTCTTC.

The CDR3 bases are TGTGCCAGCAGCTCCGGACTAATCTACGAGCAGTACTTC. Translated: CASSSGLIYEQYF. The chain joins TRBV11-3 to TRBJ2-7, with a tentative D call TRBD2 (6 bases). From germline, CDR1 is SGHNT and CDR2 YENEEA. The CDR3 runs 13 residues. The ends were cut back, 4 bases at V and 3 bases at J, with 10 bases in the middle.

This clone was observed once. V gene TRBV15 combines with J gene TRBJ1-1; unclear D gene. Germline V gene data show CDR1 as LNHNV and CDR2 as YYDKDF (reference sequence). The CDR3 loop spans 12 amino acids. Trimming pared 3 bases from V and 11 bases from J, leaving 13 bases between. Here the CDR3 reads CATSRAGFRAFF. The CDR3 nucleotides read TGTGCCACCAGCAGGGCTGGGTTTCGGGCTTTCTTT.

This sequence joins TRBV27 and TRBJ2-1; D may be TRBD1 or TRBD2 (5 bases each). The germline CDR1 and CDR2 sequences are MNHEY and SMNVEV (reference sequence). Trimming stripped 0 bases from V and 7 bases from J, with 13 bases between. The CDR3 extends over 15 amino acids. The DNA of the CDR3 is TGTGCCAGCAGTTTATCGAGGCTAGCAGGGAATGAGCAGTTCTTC. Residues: CASSLSRLAGNEQFF.

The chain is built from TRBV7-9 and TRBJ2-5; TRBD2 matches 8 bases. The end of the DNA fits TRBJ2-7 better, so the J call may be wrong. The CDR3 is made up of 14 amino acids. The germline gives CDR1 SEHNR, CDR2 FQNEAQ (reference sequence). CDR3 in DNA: TGTGCCAGCAGCTTAACGGGAGGGACCTACGAGCAGTACTTC. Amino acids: CASSLTGGTYEQYF.

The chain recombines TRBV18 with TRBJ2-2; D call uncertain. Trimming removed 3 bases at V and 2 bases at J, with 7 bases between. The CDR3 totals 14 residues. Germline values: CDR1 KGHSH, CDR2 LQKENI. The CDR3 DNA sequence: TGTGCCAGCTCACCCAGACCAAACACCGGGGAGCTGTTTTTT. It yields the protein CASSPRPNTGELFF.

CDR3 sequence (DNA): TGTGCCAGCAGCTTAGAAGGCGGGAGGGTACGCAATGAGCAGTTCTTC. Amino acids: CASSLEGGRVRNEQFF. V gene TRBV11-2 combines with J gene TRBJ2-1, with 9 bases aligning to TRBD2. The CDR3 runs 16 residues. Looked up from germline, CDR1 is SGHAT and CDR2 is FQNNGV. Trimming at V came to 0 bases and at J to 6 bases, leaving 6 bases not matched to a gene.

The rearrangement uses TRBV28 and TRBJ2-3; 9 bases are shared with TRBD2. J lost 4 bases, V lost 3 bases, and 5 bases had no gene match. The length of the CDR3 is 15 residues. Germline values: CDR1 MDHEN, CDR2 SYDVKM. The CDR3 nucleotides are TGTGCCAGCAGTTTTAGCGGGAGTGGGTCAGATACGCAGTATTTT. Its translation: CASSFSGSGSDTQYF.

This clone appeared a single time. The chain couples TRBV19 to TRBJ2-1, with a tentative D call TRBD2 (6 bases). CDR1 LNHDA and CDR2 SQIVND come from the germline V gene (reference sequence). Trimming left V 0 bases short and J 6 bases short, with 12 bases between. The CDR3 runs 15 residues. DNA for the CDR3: TGTGCCAGTAGTATAGATTCTTGGACTACCAATGAGCAGTTCTTC. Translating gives CASSIDSWTTNEQFF.

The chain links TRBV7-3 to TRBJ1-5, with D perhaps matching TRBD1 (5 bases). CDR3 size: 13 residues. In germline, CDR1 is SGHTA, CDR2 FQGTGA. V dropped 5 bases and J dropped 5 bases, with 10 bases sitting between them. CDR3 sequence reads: CASSIDRDQPQHF. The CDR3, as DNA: TGTGCCAGCAGCATCGACAGAGATCAGCCCCAGCATTTT.

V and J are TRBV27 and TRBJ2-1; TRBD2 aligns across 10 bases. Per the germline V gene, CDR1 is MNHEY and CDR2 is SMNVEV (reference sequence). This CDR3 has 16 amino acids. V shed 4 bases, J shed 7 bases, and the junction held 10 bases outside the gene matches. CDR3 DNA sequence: TGTGCCAGCAGTTCCCCCCTAGCGGGAGCGGGGAATGAGCAGTTCTTC. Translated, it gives CASSSPLAGAGNEQFF.

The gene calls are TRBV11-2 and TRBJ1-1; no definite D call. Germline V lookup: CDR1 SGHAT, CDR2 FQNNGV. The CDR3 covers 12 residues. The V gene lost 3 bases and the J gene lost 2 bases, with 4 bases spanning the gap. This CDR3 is CASSFENTEAFF. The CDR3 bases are TGTGCCAGCAGCTTTGAAAACACTGAAGCTTTCTTT.

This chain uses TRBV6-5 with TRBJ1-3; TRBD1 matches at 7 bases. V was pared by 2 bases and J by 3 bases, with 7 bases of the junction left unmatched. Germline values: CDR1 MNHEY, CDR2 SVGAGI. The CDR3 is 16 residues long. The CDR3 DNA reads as TGTGCCAGCAGTTACGACAGGGTCGATCTTGGAAACACCATATATTTT. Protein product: CASSYDRVDLGNTIYF.

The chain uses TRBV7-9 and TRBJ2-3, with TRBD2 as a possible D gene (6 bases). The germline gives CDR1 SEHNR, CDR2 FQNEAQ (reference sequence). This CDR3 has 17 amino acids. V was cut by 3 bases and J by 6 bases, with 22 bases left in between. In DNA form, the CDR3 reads TGTGCCAGCAGCTTTGGGCTAGCGTTTGTTATGGGGGATACGCAGTATTTT. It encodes CASSFGLAFVMGDTQYF. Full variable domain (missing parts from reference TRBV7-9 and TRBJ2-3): DTGVSQNPRHKITKRGQNVTFRCDPISEHNRLYWYRQTLGQGPEFLTYFQNEAQLEKSRLLSDRFSAERPKGSFSTLEIQRTEQGDSAMYLCASSFGLAFVMGDTQYFGPGTRLTVL.